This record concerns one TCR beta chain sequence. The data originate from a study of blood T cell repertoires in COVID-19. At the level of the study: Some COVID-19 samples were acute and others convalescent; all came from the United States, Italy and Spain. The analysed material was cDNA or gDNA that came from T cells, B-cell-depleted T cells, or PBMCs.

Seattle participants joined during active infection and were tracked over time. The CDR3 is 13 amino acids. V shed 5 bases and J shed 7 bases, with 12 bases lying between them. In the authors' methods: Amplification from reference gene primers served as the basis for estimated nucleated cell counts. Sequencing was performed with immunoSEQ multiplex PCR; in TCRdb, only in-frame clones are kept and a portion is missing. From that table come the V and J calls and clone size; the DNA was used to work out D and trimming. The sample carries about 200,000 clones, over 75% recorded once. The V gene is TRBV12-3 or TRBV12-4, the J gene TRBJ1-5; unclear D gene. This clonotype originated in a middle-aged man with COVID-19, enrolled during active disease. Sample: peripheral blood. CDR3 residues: CASSLPPGQPQHF. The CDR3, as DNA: TGTGCCAGCAGTCTACCACCCGGGCAGCCCCAGCATTTT.